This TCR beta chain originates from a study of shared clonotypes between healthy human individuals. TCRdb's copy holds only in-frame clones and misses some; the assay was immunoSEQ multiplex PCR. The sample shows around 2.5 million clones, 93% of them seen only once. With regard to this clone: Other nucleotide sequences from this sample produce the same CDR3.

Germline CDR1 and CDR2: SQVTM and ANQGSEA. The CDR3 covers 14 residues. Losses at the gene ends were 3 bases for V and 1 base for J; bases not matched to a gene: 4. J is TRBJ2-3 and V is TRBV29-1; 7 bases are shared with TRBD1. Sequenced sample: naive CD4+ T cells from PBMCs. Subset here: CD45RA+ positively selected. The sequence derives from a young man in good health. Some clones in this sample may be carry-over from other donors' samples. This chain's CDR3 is CSVDGQGGTDTQYF. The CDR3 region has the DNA TGCAGCGTTGACGGCCAGGGGGGCACAGATACGCAGTATTTT.